This T cell receptor beta chain stems from a study of blood T cell repertoires in COVID-19. About the study: Sites across the United States, Italy and Spain contributed samples from acute and convalescent COVID-19.

This clone was found a few times. In the original processing: The assay estimated nucleated cells by amplifying reference gene primers. Profiled with immunoSEQ multiplex PCR; TCRdb holds only in-frame clones, not every one. Clonal size and the V and J genes are those of that table, whereas D and trimming came from the DNA. Found here are some 94,000 clones, about 86% of them singletons; the top ten hold 15%. The receptor was isolated from a human donor in a cohort sampled during active COVID-19. The sample taken for sequencing was peripheral blood.

CDR3 nucleotides: TGTGCCAGCAGCCCCACAGGGGGCTACGAGCAGTACTTC. Its translation is CASSPTGGYEQYF. The chain employs TRBV7-8 and TRBJ2-7; 8 bases are a match to TRBD1. J lost 3 bases, V lost 5 bases, and 3 bases had no gene match. The germline CDR1 and CDR2 sequences are SGHVS and FQNEAQ. The length of the CDR3 is 13 residues.